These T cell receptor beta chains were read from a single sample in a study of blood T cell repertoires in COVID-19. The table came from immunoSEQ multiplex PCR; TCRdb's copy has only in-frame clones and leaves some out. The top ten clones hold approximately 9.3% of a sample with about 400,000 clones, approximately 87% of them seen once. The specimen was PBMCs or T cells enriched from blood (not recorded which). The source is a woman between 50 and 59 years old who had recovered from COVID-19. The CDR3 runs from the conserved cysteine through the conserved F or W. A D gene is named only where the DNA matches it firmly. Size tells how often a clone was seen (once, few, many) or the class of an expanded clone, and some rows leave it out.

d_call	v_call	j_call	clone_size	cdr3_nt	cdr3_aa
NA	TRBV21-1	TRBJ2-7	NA	TGTGCCGGACTCCGGGCCCACCACGAGCAGTACTTC	CAGLRAHHEQYF
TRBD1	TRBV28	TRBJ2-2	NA	TGTGCCAGCAGTTTGGGGGGGACAGGGACCGGGGAGCTGTTTTTT	CASSLGGTGTGELFF
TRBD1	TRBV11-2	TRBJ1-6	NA	TGTGCCAGCAGCTACAATTCCGGGACAGGGTATTCACCCCTCCACTTT	CASSYNSGTGYSPLHF
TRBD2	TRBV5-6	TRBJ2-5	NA	TGTGCCAGCAGCTTCCAGGGACTAGCGGTGGAAGAGACCCAGTACTTC	CASSFQGLAVEETQYF
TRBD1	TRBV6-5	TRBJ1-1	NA	TGTGCCAGCACCATTCCAGGGGGGACGAACACTGAAGCTTTCTTT	CASTIPGGTNTEAFF
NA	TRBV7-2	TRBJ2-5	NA	TGTGCCAGCAGCTTAGCGGGGGCGAGGGAGACCCAGTACTTC	CASSLAGARETQYF
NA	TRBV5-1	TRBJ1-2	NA	TGCGCCAGCAGCCCCCGTGGAGAGGGGAGGTATGGCTACACCTTC	CASSPRGEGRYGYTF
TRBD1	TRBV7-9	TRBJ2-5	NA	TGTGCCAGCAGTCAGGGACAGGGGAGAGAGACCCAGTACTTC	CASSQGQGRETQYF
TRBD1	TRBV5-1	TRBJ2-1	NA	TGCGCCAGCAGCTTGGCCGGGGACAGAAATTACAATGAGCAGTTCTTC	CASSLAGDRNYNEQFF
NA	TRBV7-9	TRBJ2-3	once	TGTGCTTGGGGGGGCCAGGGGCATAGAGATACGCAGTATTTT	CAWGGQGHRDTQYF
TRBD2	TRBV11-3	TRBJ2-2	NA	TGTGCCAGCAGCCGGACTAGCGGGGGGAGGAACACCGGGGAGCTGTTTTTT	CASSRTSGGRNTGELFF
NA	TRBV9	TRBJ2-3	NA	TGTGCCAGCAGCGTAGATGCGGGGACTAGCACAGATACGCAGTATTTT	CASSVDAGTSTDTQYF
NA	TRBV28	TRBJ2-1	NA	TGTGCCAGCAGTTTGCCTGGCAGGAATGAGCAGTTCTTC	CASSLPGRNEQFF
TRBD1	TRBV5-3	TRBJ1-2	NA	TGTGCCAGAAGTTGGGACAGGAGTAGAGCGGGCTACACCTTC	CARSWDRSRAGYTF
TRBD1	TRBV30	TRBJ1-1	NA	TGTGCCTGGAGTTCGGGACAGCCTGAAGCTTTCTTT	CAWSSGQPEAFF
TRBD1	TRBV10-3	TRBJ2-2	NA	TGTGCCATCAGTGACCCGAAGACAGGGCCCGGGGAGCTGTTTTTT	CAISDPKTGPGELFF
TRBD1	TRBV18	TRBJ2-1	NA	TGTGCCAGCTCACAGGGGGCCGGGACGTACAATGAGCAGTTCTTC	CASSQGAGTYNEQFF
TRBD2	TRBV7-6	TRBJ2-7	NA	TGTGCCAGCAGCTTGAACGTGGTTAGCGGGGGGATTCAGTCCTCCGAGCAGTACTTC	CASSLNVVSGGIQSSEQYF
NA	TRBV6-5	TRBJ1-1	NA	TGTGCCAGCACTCGGGGGTGGGTAGCTTTCTTT	CASTRGWVAFF
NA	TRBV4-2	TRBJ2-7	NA	TGTGCCAGCAGCCAAGGTCGGGGGACCTACGAGCAGTACTTC	CASSQGRGTYEQYF
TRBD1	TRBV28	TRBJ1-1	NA	TGTGCCAGCAGTCCTCGGACAGGGCGGGCGAACACTGAAGCTTTCTTT	CASSPRTGRANTEAFF
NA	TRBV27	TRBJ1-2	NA	TGTGCCAGCAGTTTGACAGGACAGTCCTATGGCTACACCTTC	CASSLTGQSYGYTF
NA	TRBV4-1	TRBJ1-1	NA	TGCGCCAGCAGCCAAGTGTCTAGCTGGGGCACTGAAGCTTTCTTT	CASSQVSSWGTEAFF
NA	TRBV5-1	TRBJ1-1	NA	TGCGCCAGCAGCTTGGACCAACCCCGAGGCACTGAAGCTTTCTTT	CASSLDQPRGTEAFF
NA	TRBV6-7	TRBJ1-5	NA	TGTGCCAGCAGTCCCGTGAGGGAGAAGCAGCCCCAGCATTTT	CASSPVREKQPQHF
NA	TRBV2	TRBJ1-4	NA	TGTGCCAGCGTCAGGGAAAGCGAAAAACTGTTTTTT	CASVRESEKLFF
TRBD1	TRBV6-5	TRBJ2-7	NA	TGTGCCAGCAGTTACAGGCAGGGGGCGTACGAGCAGTACTTC	CASSYRQGAYEQYF
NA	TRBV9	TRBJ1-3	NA	TGTGCCAGCAGCGTACGGCCGGGAAGCTCTGGAAACACCATATATTTT	CASSVRPGSSGNTIYF